These 9 T cell receptor beta chains were sequenced from one sample in a study of memory CD4+ T cells and cytomegalovirus serostatus. Generated by immunoSEQ multiplex PCR, the TCRdb table keeps only in-frame clones and is missing some. The sample gives about 82,000 clones, 80% of which show up once; less than 0.9% is in the top ten. The sort gate was single viable CD3+CD4+CD8-CD45RO+ cells for memory CD4+ T cells. The material sequenced was memory CD4+ T cells from blood. These receptors were obtained from an adult in good health and CMV-seronegative.

CDR3 DNA: TGTGCCAGCAGTTACTCGGCGGCGGCGCCGTATAGCAATCAGCCCCAGCATTTT. Translating gives CASSYSAAAPYSNQPQHF. The V gene is TRBV6-7, the J gene TRBJ1-5; unclear D gene. TRBV6-7 is assigned to the ORF class and has an uncertain function. The CDR3 runs to 18 residues. Trimming cost V 0 bases and J 0 bases, with 15 bases left between them.

The chain links TRBV12-5 to TRBJ2-1; 10 bases agree with TRBD1. The CDR3 extends over 22 amino acids. Germline V CDR1 and CDR2: LGHNT, FRNRAP. The V gene end was trimmed by 0 bases and the J gene end by 6 bases; junction bases not matched to a gene: 23. The CDR3 sequence is CASGLVPGFGTGVSQRGNEQFF. The CDR3 DNA follows: TGTGCTAGTGGTTTGGTACCGGGTTTTGGGACAGGGGTCTCCCAAAGGGGCAATGAGCAGTTCTTC.

This clone was counted a single time. The V call is TRBV6-1, the J call TRBJ2-6; tentative D call: TRBD1 (5 bases). Trimming took off 6 bases at V and 4 bases at J, with 10 bases between the two ends. Germline values: CDR1 MNHNS, CDR2 SASEGT. The CDR3 is 14 residues long. DNA for the CDR3: TGTGCCAGCAGCCCAGGGTCAGGGGCCAACGTCCTGACTTTC. Translated: CASSPGSGANVLTF.

The J gene is TRBJ1-3, the V gene TRBV18, with 8 bases that match TRBD1. In germline, CDR1 is KGHSH, CDR2 LQKENI. The CDR3 totals 16 residues. The V gene end was trimmed by 2 bases and the J gene end by 1 base; junction bases not matched to a gene: 4. The CDR3 DNA is TGTGCCAGCTCACCAGGACAGGGAGGATCTGGAAACACCATATATTTT. Translating it yields CASSPGQGGSGNTIYF.

The V call is TRBV4-2, the J call TRBJ1-5; no definite D call. Germline loops: CDR1 LGHNA, CDR2 YNFKEQ. Trimming took off 0 bases at V and 5 bases at J, with 11 bases between the two ends. This CDR3 contains 15 residues. Here the CDR3 reads CASSQDSKRYQPQHF. CDR3 nucleotides: TGTGCCAGCAGCCAAGACAGTAAACGGTATCAGCCCCAGCATTTT.

This clone has just a few counts. This chain links TRBV19 with TRBJ1-5; 12 bases are a match to TRBD1. Germline assignment: CDR1 LNHDA and CDR2 SQIVND (reference sequence). The CDR3 is 18 residues long. J was trimmed by 2 bases and V by 5 bases; bases with no gene match: 10. The CDR3 nucleotides read TGTGCCAGTAGTCCATCCGGGACAGGGGGCGTAGGCAATCAGCCCCAGCATTTT. It encodes CASSPSGTGGVGNQPQHF.

The chain has TRBV7-9 and TRBJ2-7, with 9 bases that match TRBD1. This CDR3 region has 14 residues. Looked up from germline, CDR1 is SEHNR and CDR2 is FQNEAQ (reference sequence). The ends lost 5 bases at V and 8 bases at J; junction bases unmatched: 10. The CDR3 is CASSPPGTGSKQYF. The CDR3 DNA sequence: TGTGCCAGCAGCCCTCCCGGGACAGGGTCCAAGCAGTACTTC.

This clone occurred once. V usage is TRBV7-9 and J usage is TRBJ1-6, with unresolved D. Germline V gene data show CDR1 as SEHNR and CDR2 as FQNEAQ (reference sequence). The CDR3 consists of 13 residues. The germline V and J ends were trimmed by 5 bases and 14 bases, with 16 bases remaining between them. CDR3 DNA: TGTGCCAGCAGCCCTTGGAGGGTCTCGACCCTCCACTTT. Protein: CASSPWRVSTLHF.

The V call is TRBV19, the J call TRBJ1-2; D possibly corresponds to TRBD1 (6 bases). CDR3 length equals 12 residues. The germline V gene has CDR1 LNHDA and CDR2 SQIVND (reference sequence). V dropped 4 bases and J dropped 6 bases, with 9 bases sitting between them. This CDR3 reads CASSTSGDGYTF. As DNA, the CDR3 is TGTGCCAGTAGTACCTCAGGGGATGGCTACACCTTC. The full variable domain, completed using reference TRBV19 and TRBJ1-2, is DGGITQSPKYLFRKEGQNVTLSCEQNLNHDAMYWYRQDPGQGLRLIYYSQIVNDFQKGDIAEGYSVSREKKESFPLTVTSAQKNPTAFYLCASSTSGDGYTFGSGTRLTVV.